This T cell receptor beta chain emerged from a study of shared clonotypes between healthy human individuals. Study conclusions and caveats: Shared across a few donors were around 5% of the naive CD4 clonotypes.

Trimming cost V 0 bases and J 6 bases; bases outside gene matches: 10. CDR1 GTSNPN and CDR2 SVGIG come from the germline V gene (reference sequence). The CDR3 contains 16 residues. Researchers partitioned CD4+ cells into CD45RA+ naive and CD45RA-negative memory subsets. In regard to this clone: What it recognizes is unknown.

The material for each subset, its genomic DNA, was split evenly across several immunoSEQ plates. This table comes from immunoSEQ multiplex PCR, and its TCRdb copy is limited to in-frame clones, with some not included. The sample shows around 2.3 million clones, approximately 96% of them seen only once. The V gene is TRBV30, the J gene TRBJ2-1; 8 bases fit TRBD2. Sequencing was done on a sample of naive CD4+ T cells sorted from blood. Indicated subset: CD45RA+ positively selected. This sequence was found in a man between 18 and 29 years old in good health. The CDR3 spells CAWSVVYGGARNEQFF. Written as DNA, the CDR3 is TGTGCCTGGAGTGTGGTCTACGGGGGGGCTCGCAATGAGCAGTTCTTC.